The T cell receptor (beta chain) described here comes from a study of CD8+ T cells in alopecia areata. This clone appeared a single time. Sequencing relied on a cDNA template that was reverse transcribed from extracted RNA. The assay was immunoSEQ multiplex PCR, and TCRdb's table has in-frame clones only and misses some. Here the sample spans 200,000 or so clones, roughly 50% being singletons. Treatment in this sample: oral pan-JAK inhibitor, 5-10 mg twice daily. Sorting from PBMCs produced CD4+ and CD8+ T cells. CDR1 and CDR2 (germline): GTSNPN, SVGIG (reference sequence). The CDR3 extends over 14 amino acids.

This receptor was obtained from a human donor with alopecia areata. This chain uses TRBV30 with TRBJ2-5; 8 nucleotides agree with TRBD1. The starting material was CD4+ T cells sorted from blood, obtained at week 24, from a patient treated with tofacitinib. The CDR3 region is CASDSGTGQETQYF. As DNA, the CDR3 is TGTGCATCGGACTCGGGGACAGGTCAAGAGACCCAGTACTTC.